This T cell receptor (beta chain) was captured in a study of cytomegalovirus exposure and HLA in healthy donors. Background on the study: As released early, the data held about 85 million unique TCRs from HLA-typed donors.

The PCR used 60 Vbeta and 13 Jbeta primers. Profiled with immunoSEQ multiplex PCR; TCRdb holds only in-frame clones, not every one. The sample has about 150,000 clones, over 65% seen once. As regards this clone: As yet, its antigen is unknown.

Whole-study results and caveats: Analysis was performed later, and it showed HLA-associated TCR beta chains to be more clonally expanded than equally common others.

The sequenced sample consisted of PBMCs. This clonotype was sampled from a man younger than 45 in good health and CMV-seronegative.

CDR3 DNA sequence: TGTGCCAGCAGCCAGGGGAGGGCCTACGAGCAGTACTTC. This sequence encodes CASSQGRAYEQYF. This sequence joins TRBV6-5 and TRBJ2-7; perhaps TRBD2 as D (7 bases). Germline CDR1 MNHEY, CDR2 SVGAGI. The CDR3 spans 13 residues. V lost 6 bases, J lost 2 bases, and 11 bases lay in between.